A single sample gave rise to the 9 T cell receptor beta chains below, sequenced in a study of OX40 agonist ivuxolimab in advanced cancers. TCRdb keeps only in-frame clones here, not all; method: immunoSEQ multiplex PCR. The data contain some 65,000 clones, 70% to 80% of them singletons. Here the sequenced sample was CD4+ or CD8+ T cells sorted from blood, taken in a trial of the OX40 agonist ivuxolimab. All receptors derive from an adult with an advanced solid tumor such as melanoma, head and neck, liver or kidney cancer.

This clone was detected only a few times. The rearrangement joins TRBV19 to TRBJ2-3; TRBD1 aligns across 9 bases. The CDR3 spans 15 residues. J gave up 4 bases and V 4 bases, and 6 bases lay outside the gene matches. Germline-derived CDR1 and CDR2 are LNHDA and SQIVND (reference sequence). The CDR3 DNA sequence: TGTGCCAGTAGTAGCAACAGGGGGCACGCAGATACGCAGTATTTT. Translated: CASSSNRGHADTQYF.

The V gene is TRBV5-6, the J gene TRBJ1-5, with a possible D match to TRBD1 (6 bases). With 3 bases removed from V and 9 bases from J, the gap between germline ends came to 13 bases. This CDR3 spans 13 amino acids. Per germline, CDR1 SGHDT and CDR2 YYEEEE. CDR3 sequence reads: CASSSRVGGPQHF. The CDR3 nucleotides read TGTGCCAGCAGCTCGAGGGTAGGGGGGCCCCAGCATTTT.

This clone occurred once. The V and J genes are TRBV19 and TRBJ2-2, with a tentative D call TRBD2 (7 bases). Deletions cut 10 bases from V and 6 bases from J, with 21 bases between. The germline CDR1 and CDR2 sequences are LNHDA and SQIVND (reference sequence). This CDR3 spans 15 amino acids. The CDR3 spells CATTLGGAYAGELFF. For the CDR3, the DNA is TGTGCCACCACCTTAGGGGGGGCCTACGCCGGGGAGCTGTTTTTT.

The chain uses TRBV10-3 and TRBJ2-7; the match to TRBD1 covers 9 bases. This CDR3 is 13 amino acids long. Germline trimming cut 10 bases from V and 6 bases from J; bases unmatched to any gene: 10. Germline CDR1 ENHRY, CDR2 SYGVKD. The DNA for the CDR3 is TGTGCCACCGCGGGACAGGGTAAGGGCGAGCAGTACTTC. This gives the protein CATAGQGKGEQYF.

This clone was detected once. The chain combines TRBV27 with TRBJ1-1; a weak D match, TRBD1 (5 bases). The germline gives CDR1 MNHEY, CDR2 SMNVEV (reference sequence). This CDR3 contains 13 residues. The germline V and J ends were trimmed by 5 bases and 5 bases, with 12 bases remaining between them. As DNA, the CDR3 is TGTGCCAGCAGTCGACAGCCGGGGACTGAAGCTTTCTTT. It codes for CASSRQPGTEAFF.

The chain has TRBV18 and TRBJ1-4, with D perhaps matching TRBD1 (6 bases). CDR3 size: 18 residues. CDR1 is KGHSH and CDR2 is LQKENI in the germline V gene. Trimming left V 1 base short and J 3 bases short, with 18 bases between. The CDR3 reads CASSPLVSSGGPNEKLFF. The DNA of the CDR3 is TGTGCCAGCTCACCACTAGTCTCTTCTGGGGGGCCTAATGAAAAACTGTTTTTT.

The chain employs TRBV4-1 and TRBJ2-2, with no clear D. Germline V gene data show CDR1 as MGHRA and CDR2 as YSYEKL. The CDR3 sequence is 16 residues long. V was clipped by 3 bases and J by 1 base, with 12 bases between them. In DNA form, the CDR3 reads TGCGCCAGCAGCCATGGAGCACTCCTGAACACCGGGGAGCTGTTTTTT. Translated: CASSHGALLNTGELFF.

V usage is TRBV6-6 and J usage is TRBJ1-4; D gene uncertain. This CDR3 spans 14 amino acids. CDR1 and CDR2 from the germline V gene are MNHNY and SVGAGI (reference sequence). The germline V and J ends were trimmed by 8 bases and 0 bases, with 10 bases remaining between them. CDR3 in amino acids: CASVKWATNEKLFF. CDR3 nucleotides: TGTGCCAGCGTCAAATGGGCAACTAATGAAAAACTGTTTTTT.

The chain employs TRBV27 and TRBJ1-4; D uncertain. CDR1 is MNHEY and CDR2 is SMNVEV in the germline V gene (reference sequence). This CDR3 region has 15 residues. V shed 0 bases and J shed 7 bases, with 12 bases lying between them. CDR3 protein: CASSLSFLGSEKLFF. The CDR3 DNA follows: TGTGCCAGCAGTTTATCGTTTTTGGGGAGTGAAAAACTGTTTTTT.